The T cell receptor beta chain under discussion was sequenced for a study of type 1 regulatory T cells. Study overall: An in vitro protocol generated T-allo10, a Tr1-enriched, alloantigen-specific CD4 T cell product.

This CDR3 comprises 13 residues. Per germline, CDR1 ENHRY and CDR2 SYGVKD. Trimming took off 5 bases at V and 5 bases at J, with 13 bases between the two ends. Findings and caveats of the study: Tr1 cells had a more restricted TCR repertoire than non-Tr1 cells.

In this sample, this clonotype turned up a few times. Its target is not known. Each CDR3 protein gets one entry after TCRdb re-called the reads with MiXCR. The sample holds tens of thousands of distinct CDR3 sequences; around 20% are singletons and the top ten take 7.5% to 8.5%. Source material: cultured type 1 regulatory T (Tr1) cells, either the whole culture or a sorted fraction (not recorded which). The TCR sequence derives from a human donor in good health. The chain carries TRBV10-3 and TRBJ2-7; D call uncertain. The CDR3 coding sequence is TGTGCCATCAGTACGGCCCTTGGCAACGAGCAGTACTTC. Translated: CAISTALGNEQYF.